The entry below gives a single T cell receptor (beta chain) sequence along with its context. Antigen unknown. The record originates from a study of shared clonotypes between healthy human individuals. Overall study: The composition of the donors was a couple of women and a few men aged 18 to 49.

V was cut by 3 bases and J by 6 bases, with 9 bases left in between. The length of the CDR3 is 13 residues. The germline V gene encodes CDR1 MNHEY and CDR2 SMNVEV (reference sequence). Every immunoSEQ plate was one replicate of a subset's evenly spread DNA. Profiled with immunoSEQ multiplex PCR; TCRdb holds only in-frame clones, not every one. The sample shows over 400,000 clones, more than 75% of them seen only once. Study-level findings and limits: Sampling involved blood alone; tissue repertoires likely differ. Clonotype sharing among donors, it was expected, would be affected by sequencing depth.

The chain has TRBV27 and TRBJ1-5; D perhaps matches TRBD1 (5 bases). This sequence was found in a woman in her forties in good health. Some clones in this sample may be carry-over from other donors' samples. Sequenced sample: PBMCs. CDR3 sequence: CASSFRGSQPQHF. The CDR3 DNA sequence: TGTGCCAGCAGTTTCCGGGGGTCTCAGCCCCAGCATTTT.